This TCR beta chain was profiled in a study of molecular identifiers for immune sequencing clone quantification. V gave up 3 bases and J gave up 5 bases; unmatched junction bases: 6. The CDR3 has 14 amino acids. Naive CD8 libraries used 20,000 to 1,000,000 sorted cells and 10%, 30% or 50% RNA. Sorting selected naive CD8 T cells with a CD8+CD4-CCR7+CD45RA+ phenotype. TCRdb ran MiXCR on the PCR reads and lists one entry per CDR3 protein. Of around 320,000 distinct CDR3 sequences listed, roughly 24% are singletons. With regard to this clonotype: This may be a read error: a much more frequent sequence differs by one nucleotide.

Sequencing used naive CD8+ T cells from blood, with Jurkat cell RNA spiked in. Stated subset: FACS-sorted CD8+CD4-CCR7+CD45RA+ naive T cells. The genes are TRBV12-3 or TRBV12-4 and TRBJ1-2; 7 positions agree with TRBD1. This TCR was sampled from a human donor in good health. Some libraries in this study had Jurkat cell RNA spiked in. In nucleotides, the CDR3 is TGTGCCAGCAGTTTGGGGACAGTGAGTTATGGCTACACCTTC. This gives the protein CASSLGTVSYGYTF.